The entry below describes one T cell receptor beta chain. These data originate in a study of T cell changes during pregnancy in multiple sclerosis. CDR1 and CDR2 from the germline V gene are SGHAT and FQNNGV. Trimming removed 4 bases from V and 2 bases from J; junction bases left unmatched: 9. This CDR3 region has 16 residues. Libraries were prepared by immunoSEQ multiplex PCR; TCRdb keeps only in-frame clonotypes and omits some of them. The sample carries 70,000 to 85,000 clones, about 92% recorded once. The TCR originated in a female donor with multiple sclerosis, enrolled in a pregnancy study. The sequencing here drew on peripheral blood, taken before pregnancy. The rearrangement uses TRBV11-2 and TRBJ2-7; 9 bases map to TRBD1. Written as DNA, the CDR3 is TGTGCCAGCAGCTCGACCCCCGGGACAGGGCCCTACGAGCAGTACTTC. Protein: CASSSTPGTGPYEQYF.